This is a list of T cell receptor beta chains from one sample in a study of T cells in Graves' hyperthyroidism and ophthalmopathy. TCRdb ran MiXCR on the multiplex PCR reads and lists one entry per CDR3 protein. This table has approximately 640,000 distinct CDR3 sequences, around 15% appearing once. What was sequenced was blood. All receptors derive from a woman in her 30s with Graves' hyperthyroidism. CDR3s include the opening cysteine and the closing phenylalanine or tryptophan. The order of the fields is CDR3 protein, CDR3 DNA, J gene, V gene, clone size, D gene. D genes are given only for firm matches. Clone size is stated in some rows and not others, as once, few, many or a class when expanded.

CDR3aa: CSAPNTGMNYGYTF
CDR3nt: TGCAGTGCCCCTAATACAGGGATGAACTATGGCTACACCTTC
j_gene: TRBJ1-2
v_gene: TRBV20-1
abundance: .
d_gene: .

CDR3aa: CASSLGGVSYNEQFF
CDR3nt: TGTGCCAGCAGCTTAGGCGGGGTTTCCTACAATGAGCAGTTCTTC
j_gene: TRBJ2-1
v_gene: TRBV27
abundance: many
d_gene: .

CDR3aa: CSAIQGASFYEQYF
CDR3nt: TGCAGCGCAATACAGGGGGCGTCCTTCTACGAGCAGTACTTC
j_gene: TRBJ2-7
v_gene: TRBV29-1
abundance: few
d_gene: TRBD1

CDR3aa: CASSLATLGQPQHF
CDR3nt: TGTGCCAGCAGCTTAGCCACCTTAGGGCAGCCCCAGCATTTT
j_gene: TRBJ1-5
v_gene: TRBV7-2
abundance: many
d_gene: .

CDR3aa: CASSQDPGKIKTSGKGAQYF
CDR3nt: TGCGCCAGCAGCCAAGACCCTGGGAAGATTAAAACTAGCGGGAAGGGGGCGCAGTATTTT
j_gene: TRBJ2-3
v_gene: TRBV4-1
abundance: few
d_gene: TRBD2

CDR3aa: CASSLFPAEGYEQYF
CDR3nt: TGTGCCAGCAGCTTATTCCCCGCGGAGGGCTACGAGCAGTACTTC
j_gene: TRBJ2-7
v_gene: TRBV7-2
abundance: many
d_gene: .

CDR3aa: CASSLSSQGPGWDILAKNIQYF
CDR3nt: TGTGCCAGCAGTTTATCGTCCCAGGGGCCGGGATGGGATATCCTAGCCAAAAACATTCAGTACTTC
j_gene: TRBJ2-4
v_gene: TRBV27
abundance: many
d_gene: .

CDR3aa: CATSDLKYLPKVYGNQPQHF
CDR3nt: TGTGCCACCAGTGATTTGAAGTATCTGCCGAAGGTCTACGGCAATCAGCCCCAGCATTTT
j_gene: TRBJ1-5
v_gene: TRBV24-1
abundance: .
d_gene: .

CDR3aa: CASSFWGEAFF
CDR3nt: TGTGCCAGCAGCTTTTGGGGGGAAGCTTTCTTT
j_gene: TRBJ1-1
v_gene: TRBV7-2
abundance: many
d_gene: .

CDR3aa: CAWRLAGSGETQYF
CDR3nt: TGTGCCTGGAGACTAGCGGGAAGCGGGGAGACCCAGTACTTC
j_gene: TRBJ2-5
v_gene: TRBV30
abundance: few
d_gene: TRBD2

CDR3aa: CASNGQMNTEAFF
CDR3nt: TGTGCCAGCAACGGCCAGATGAACACTGAAGCTTTCTTT
j_gene: TRBJ1-1
v_gene: TRBV2
abundance: many
d_gene: .

CDR3aa: CAWRGNYEQYF
CDR3nt: TGTGCCTGGAGAGGAAACTACGAGCAGTACTTC
j_gene: TRBJ2-7
v_gene: TRBV30
abundance: many
d_gene: .

CDR3aa: CASSGYSGSLDEQYF
CDR3nt: TGTGCCAGCAGCGGATATAGCGGGAGTCTGGACGAGCAGTACTTC
j_gene: TRBJ2-7
v_gene: TRBV9
abundance: few
d_gene: TRBD2

CDR3aa: CASSYAGTSAGGTQYF
CDR3nt: TGTGCCAGCAGCTACGCCGGGACTAGCGCCGGGGGGACCCAGTACTTC
j_gene: TRBJ2-5
v_gene: TRBV7-6
abundance: .
d_gene: TRBD2

CDR3aa: CASSGDVYGIYNEQFF
CDR3nt: TGTGCCAGCAGTGGGGATGTCTATGGAATTTACAATGAGCAGTTCTTC
j_gene: TRBJ2-1
v_gene: TRBV6-1
abundance: many
d_gene: .

CDR3aa: CASNPGGRNTEAFF
CDR3nt: TGTGCCAGCAACCCCGGGGGGAGAAACACTGAAGCTTTCTTT
j_gene: TRBJ1-1
v_gene: TRBV28
abundance: many
d_gene: .

CDR3aa: CATSDRTGGKDTQYF
CDR3nt: TGTGCCACCAGTGATCGGACAGGGGGCAAAGATACGCAGTATTTT
j_gene: TRBJ2-3
v_gene: TRBV24-1
abundance: .
d_gene: TRBD1

CDR3aa: CASRSGGGTYEQYF
CDR3nt: TGCGCCAGCCGCTCGGGGGGGGGCACCTACGAGCAGTACTTC
j_gene: TRBJ2-7
v_gene: TRBV5-1
abundance: .
d_gene: TRBD2

CDR3aa: CASSQTISANYEQYF
CDR3nt: TGTGCCAGCAGCCAGACCATTAGCGCCAACTACGAGCAGTACTTC
j_gene: TRBJ2-7
v_gene: TRBV11-2
abundance: few
d_gene: .

CDR3aa: CASSAQAYEQYF
CDR3nt: TGTGCCAGCAGCGCACAGGCGTACGAGCAGTACTTC
j_gene: TRBJ2-7
v_gene: TRBV2
abundance: few
d_gene: .